These 13 T cell receptor beta chains were all obtained from the same sample, sequenced in a study of blood T cells in healthy people across ages. For the second PCR, which ran for 7 to 11 cycles, a sample-barcoded 5' primer and a J-beta primer mix were used. Via MiXCR, TCRdb re-called the 5' RACE reads, giving one row per CDR3 protein. This sample has just over 1 million distinct CDR3 sequences, with under 45% found just once. The material sequenced was blood. Receptors were obtained from a woman aged 55 to 70 in good health.

The chain combines TRBV5-1 with TRBJ2-1; D ambiguous. There are 15 residues in the CDR3. From germline, CDR1 is SGHRS and CDR2 YFSETQ. V was pared by 2 bases and J by 4 bases, with 13 bases between. Written as DNA, the CDR3 is TGCGCCAGCAGCTTCCCGCCAGCGCCTTACAATGAGCAGTTCTTC. Amino acids: CASSFPPAPYNEQFF. Using reference TRBV5-1 and TRBJ2-1 for the parts outside the CDR3, the full variable domain is KAGVTQTPRYLIKTRGQQVTLSCSPISGHRSVSWYQQTPGQGLQFLFEYFSETQRNKGNFPGRFSGRQFSNSRSEMNVSTLELGDSALYLCASSFPPAPYNEQFFGPGTRLTVL.

This clonotype occurred a few times. The chain employs TRBV29-1 and TRBJ2-3; 14 bases agree with TRBD2. CDR3 length equals 16 residues. Unmatched junction bases numbered 2, after V lost 3 bases and J lost 0 bases. Looked up from germline, CDR1 is SQVTM and CDR2 is ANQGSEA. The chain's CDR3 is CSVDGTSGGSTDTQYF. The CDR3 DNA is TGCAGCGTTGATGGGACTAGCGGGGGAAGCACAGATACGCAGTATTTT.

The CDR3 nucleotides read TGTGCCAGTAGTACCGGACTAGCTACCGATTGCGAGCAGTACTTC. Translation: CASSTGLATDCEQYF. The V and J genes are TRBV19 and TRBJ2-4, with 8 nucleotides matching TRBD2. The DNA end favors TRBJ2-7, so the J call may be wrong. Germline V gene data show CDR1 as LNHDA and CDR2 as SQIVND (reference sequence). This CDR3 spans 15 amino acids.

About this clonotype: Relative to the germline gene, one junction end is altered; a read error may explain this. The chain joins TRBV5-1 to TRBJ2-7; D is uncertain. CDR1 is SGHRS, CDR2 YFSETQ, per germline. The CDR3 runs 13 residues. DNA of the CDR3: TGCGCCAGCAGCTTAACCGACTCCTGCGAGCAGTACTTC. It encodes CASSLTDSCEQYF.

The rearrangement uses TRBV5-1 and TRBJ2-1; 7 bases fit TRBD2. The CDR3 totals 17 residues. Germline CDR1 SGHRS, CDR2 YFSETQ. The junction had 17 bases not matched to a gene; V was cut back by 7 bases and J by 4 bases. The CDR3, as DNA: TGCGCCAGCTACCCTTATCCGGGGGGAAGGGGTTACAATGAGCAGTTCTTC. This encodes CASYPYPGGRGYNEQFF.

This chain connects TRBV30 to TRBJ2-7; D is unresolved. Trimming shortened V by 1 base and J by 4 bases, and 11 bases separated the two germline ends. The CDR3 sequence is 13 residues long. Germline CDR1 is GTSNPN and CDR2 is SVGIG (reference sequence). DNA of the CDR3: TGTGCCTGGAGTGGTCTAGTAGGGTACGAGCAGTACTTC. This translates into CAWSGLVGYEQYF.

The rearrangement uses TRBV28 and TRBJ2-7; the match to TRBD1 covers 9 bases. Germline values: CDR1 MDHEN, CDR2 SYDVKM. This CDR3 has 14 amino acids. V shed 6 bases and J 3 bases; nucleotides not matched to a gene: 6. The CDR3 loop is CASRLPGQGYEQYF. In DNA form, the CDR3 reads TGTGCCAGCAGGCTCCCGGGACAGGGCTACGAGCAGTACTTC.

The V call is TRBV6-2 or TRBV6-3, the J call TRBJ2-5; weak D call: TRBD2 (5 bases). This CDR3 spans 14 amino acids. The germline V and J ends were trimmed by 6 bases and 11 bases, with 22 bases remaining between them. CDR1 is MNHEY and CDR2 is SVGEGT in the germline V gene. The DNA of the CDR3 is TGTGCCAGCAGGCCCCACGAGGGCCTCAATGAGCAGTACTTC. Encoded protein: CASRPHEGLNEQYF.

The V gene is TRBV12-3 or TRBV12-4, the J gene TRBJ2-3; no reliable D call. This CDR3 comprises 16 residues. Trimming pared 5 bases from V and 0 bases from J, leaving 15 bases between. The DNA for the CDR3 is TGTGCCAGCAGTCCCCGTTCCCAGAGGAGCACAGATACGCAGTATTTT. Protein product: CASSPRSQRSTDTQYF.

The CDR3 loop reads CASSLGGRVIDTQYF. Here the CDR3 DNA reads TGTGCCAGCAGCTTAGGCGGGAGAGTGATCGATACGCAGTATTTT. The chain is built from TRBV7-6 and TRBJ2-3; 7 bases are shared with TRBD2. The CDR3 has 15 residues. Germline CDR1 and CDR2: SGHVS and FNYEAQ. V was clipped by 1 base and J by 6 bases; unmatched bases: 7.

This CDR3 reads CASSPDIPQVAGGPIKNTGELFF. The CDR3 DNA is TGTGCCAGCAGCCCCGATATTCCCCAGGTAGCGGGAGGGCCTATAAAGAACACCGGGGAGCTGTTTTTT. The chain couples TRBV6-2 or TRBV6-3 to TRBJ2-2, with 11 nucleotides matching TRBD2. Unmatched junction bases numbered 25, after V lost 6 bases and J lost 1 base. The CDR3 has 23 amino acids. The germline gives CDR1 MNHEY, CDR2 SVGEGT.

The V and J genes are TRBV27 and TRBJ2-7; the D call may be TRBD1 or TRBD2 (5 bases each). This CDR3 comprises 15 residues. Germline loops: CDR1 MNHEY, CDR2 SMNVEV (reference sequence). Trimming removed 5 bases at V and 0 bases at J, with 14 bases between. CDR3 DNA sequence: TGTGCCAGCAGTGCGGCCGGGACGGGCTCCTACGAGCAGTACTTC. Translating it yields CASSAAGTGSYEQYF.

This clonotype came up many times. This chain connects TRBV12-3 or TRBV12-4 to TRBJ2-6; tentatively, D is TRBD1 or TRBD2 (5 bases each). Deletions cut 6 bases from V and 0 bases from J, with 18 bases between. The CDR3 covers 18 residues. The CDR3 DNA reads TGTGCCAGCAGCCCCAAAGTCAGGGACCTCTCTGGGGCCAACGTCCTGACTTTC. Its translation: CASSPKVRDLSGANVLTF.